These 3 T cell receptor beta chains came from one sample sequenced in a study of blood T cell repertoires in COVID-19. Using immunoSEQ multiplex PCR, the repertoire was profiled, and TCRdb retains in-frame clones only, with some absent. The sample contains fewer than 150,000 clones, roughly 86% of which appear only once. The sequencing sample was made of peripheral blood. Receptors were obtained from a woman aged 45-65 years who had recovered from COVID-19.

The rearrangement uses TRBV19 and TRBJ2-4; D may be TRBD1 (5 bases). There are 13 residues in the CDR3. Germline V CDR1 and CDR2: LNHDA, SQIVND (reference sequence). With 2 bases removed from V and 6 bases from J, the gap between germline ends came to 8 bases. The DNA for the CDR3 is TGTGCCAGTAGTATACCAGGGTCAAACATTCAGTACTTC. Protein product: CASSIPGSNIQYF. Supplemented by reference TRBV19 and TRBJ2-4, the full variable domain reads DGGITQSPKYLFRKEGQNVTLSCEQNLNHDAMYWYRQDPGQGLRLIYYSQIVNDFQKGDIAEGYSVSREKKESFPLTVTSAQKNPTAFYLCASSIPGSNIQYFGAGTRLSVL.

The chain links TRBV5-1 to TRBJ1-4; TRBD1 matches at 7 bases. V shed 4 bases and J 7 bases; nucleotides not matched to a gene: 4. This CDR3 has 13 amino acids. Germline V lookup: CDR1 SGHRS, CDR2 YFSETQ. The CDR3 is CASSPGTAEKLFF. CDR3 nucleotide sequence: TGCGCCAGCAGCCCCGGGACAGCTGAAAAACTGTTTTTT. Combining the CDR3 with reference TRBV5-1 and TRBJ1-4 gives the whole variable domain KAGVTQTPRYLIKTRGQQVTLSCSPISGHRSVSWYQQTPGQGLQFLFEYFSETQRNKGNFPGRFSGRQFSNSRSEMNVSTLELGDSALYLCASSPGTAEKLFFGSGTQLSVL.

This chain links TRBV5-1 with TRBJ2-2; 10 bases align to TRBD2. The CDR3 loop spans 15 amino acids. V gave up 6 bases and J gave up 6 bases; unmatched junction bases: 8. From germline, CDR1 is SGHRS and CDR2 YFSETQ. The CDR3 DNA sequence: TGCGCCAGCACCCTTGGCCTAGCGGGGGCCGGGGAGCTGTTTTTT. Residues: CASTLGLAGAGELFF.